This TCR beta chain is drawn from a study of control samples from healthy donors and cancer patients. Only in-frame clones appear in the TCRdb table, and some are missing; sequencing was by immunoSEQ multiplex PCR. The table shows some 100,000 clones, with about nine tenths occurring only once. Germline V gene lookup returns CDR1 ENHRY and CDR2 SYGVKD. V lost 0 bases, J lost 2 bases, and 14 bases lay in between. The length of the CDR3 is 16 residues. Material for sequencing was blood. The sequence came from a human donor in good health. The donor label of this sample is uncertain. The chain combines TRBV10-3 with TRBJ2-7; D unclear. CDR3 DNA sequence: TGTGCCATCAGTGAGTCGCTGCCGATAGGGACCTACGAGCAGTACTTC. Its protein product is CAISESLPIGTYEQYF.